Many counts were recorded for the clone carrying this T cell receptor (beta chain). Its antigen remains unidentified. These data come from a study of tumor-infiltrating lymphocytes in primary liver carcinoma. Across the study: Treatment of the patients' primary liver carcinoma consisted of surgical resection. Lesions, classed as T1-T3 N0M0, spanned about 4 to 10 cm across. Overall study findings and caveats: Compared with blood, tumor repertoires held significantly more in their top 250 clones. Tumor-blood pairs (like tumor-adjacent pairs) overlapped less than tumor region pairs did.

Synthesis of TCR beta cDNA was carried out from approximately 0.55 ug total RNA with a constant-region primer. Three nested multiplex PCR rounds, a slightly modified ARM-PCR method, built the TCR beta libraries. Running 10 cycles apiece, the first two PCR rounds relied on TRBV1-TRBV30 forward primers together with a C-beta reverse primer. One entry per CDR3 protein, called by TCRdb with MiXCR from the multiplex PCR reads. This sample has about 180,000 distinct CDR3 sequences; about 60% occur once, and the top ten carry 72%. They got blood RNA out of unsorted whole blood and also pulled out germline DNA. CDR3 length: 14 amino acids. Germline V gene lookup returns CDR1 SGHAT and CDR2 FQNNGV. V was pared by 5 bases and J by 7 bases, with 12 bases between.

The chain couples TRBV11-2 to TRBJ1-6; TRBD1 might be the D (5 bases). The source of this sequence is a middle-aged man with primary liver carcinoma and hepatitis B virus infection. The sequenced sample was peripheral blood. CDR3: CASSPDSANSPLHF. CDR3 nucleotides: TGTGCCAGCAGCCCCGACAGCGCGAATTCACCCCTCCACTTT.